A single sample is the source of the 14 T cell receptor beta chains below, sequenced in a study of T cell responses to AZD1222 COVID-19 vaccine. Profiling relied on immunoSEQ multiplex PCR, and the TCRdb table lists in-frame clones only, not all of them. Among about 150,000 clones listed, more than 90% were seen once. Sequencing used peripheral blood, obtained on day 0 of AZD1222 vaccination. These receptors originate from an adult in good health.

The CDR3 bases are TGTGCCAGCAGTTACTTCGGACAGGGAGCCACTGAAGCTTTCTTT. It is translated as CASSYFGQGATEAFF. The chain employs TRBV6-5 and TRBJ1-1, with TRBD1 identical over 8 bases. Germline trimming cut 1 base from V and 4 bases from J; bases unmatched to any gene: 5. The CDR3 consists of 15 residues. Looked up from germline, CDR1 is MNHEY and CDR2 is SVGAGI.

The chain couples TRBV3-1 (or the pseudogene TRBV3-2) to TRBJ2-7; D gene unclear. Germline V lookup: CDR1 LGHDT, CDR2 YNNKEL (reference sequence). The germline V and J ends were trimmed by 6 bases and 0 bases, with 18 bases remaining between them. The CDR3 length is 16 residues. The CDR3 reads CASSGSQVESSYEQYF. The CDR3 coding sequence is TGTGCCAGCAGTGGGTCGCAGGTGGAAAGCTCCTACGAGCAGTACTTC.

The genes are TRBV2 and TRBJ1-2; D is undetermined. Germline V gene sequence: CDR1 SNHLY, CDR2 FYNNEI. The V end was cut by 8 bases, the J end by 3 bases, with 4 bases between. The length of the CDR3 is 10 residues. The CDR3 nucleotides read TGTGCCAGCCGGGACTATGGCTACACCTTC. Encoded protein: CASRDYGYTF. Full variable domain (missing parts from reference TRBV2 and TRBJ1-2): EPEVTQTPSHQVTQMGQEVILRCVPISNHLYFYWYRQILGQKVEFLVSFYNNEISEKSEIFDDQFSVERPDGSNFTLKIRSTKLEDSAMYFCASRDYGYTFGSGTRLTVV.

The chain is built from TRBV11-2 and TRBJ1-3, with D perhaps TRBD1 (6 bases). The CDR3 contains 15 residues. Trimming cost V 5 bases and J 1 base, with 12 bases left between them. The V gene's germline CDR1 is SGHAT and CDR2 FQNNGV. CDR3 amino acids: CASSPTGFSGNTIYF. CDR3 nucleotides: TGTGCCAGCAGCCCCACAGGGTTTTCTGGAAACACCATATATTTT.

This chain uses TRBV4-2 with TRBJ2-5, with 13 positions matching TRBD2. This CDR3 region has 17 residues. Germline V gives CDR1 LGHNA, CDR2 YNFKEQ. J gave up 4 bases and V 3 bases, and 8 bases lay outside the gene matches. The DNA for the CDR3 is TGTGCCAGCAGCCACGGACTAGCGGGAGTGTCGGGAGAGACCCAGTACTTC. Protein: CASSHGLAGVSGETQYF.

This sequence joins TRBV7-2 and TRBJ1-1; D may be TRBD1 (6 bases). Germline V gives CDR1 SGHTA, CDR2 FQGNSA. This CDR3 has 15 residues. Trimming removed 4 bases from V and 5 bases from J, with 17 bases in between. As DNA, the CDR3 is TGTGCCAGCAGCTCCGGAGGGGGTTTTGGGACTGAAGCTTTCTTT. Amino acids: CASSSGGGFGTEAFF.

This chain's CDR3 is CASSLSGPTNTGELFF. The CDR3 DNA is TGTGCCAGCAGCCTTAGCGGGCCCACGAACACCGGGGAGCTGTTTTTT. The chain uses TRBV3-1 (or the pseudogene TRBV3-2) and TRBJ2-2, with 7 bases lining up with TRBD2. The CDR3 covers 16 residues. With 4 bases clipped from V and 0 bases from J, the junction kept 5 bases outside the gene matches. Germline CDR1 and CDR2: LGHDT and YNNKEL (reference sequence).

This chain uses TRBV7-2 with TRBJ2-5; possible D gene TRBD2, 6 bases. Trimming pared 5 bases from V and 4 bases from J, leaving 14 bases between. The CDR3 is 14 residues long. Germline CDR1 is SGHTA and CDR2 is FQGNSA. The CDR3 bases are TGTGCCAGCAGCCTCCTCGGGGGTGGAGAGACCCAGTACTTC. Its translation is CASSLLGGGETQYF.

The gene calls are TRBV5-1 and TRBJ2-5; D ambiguous. The CDR3 runs 14 residues. Trimming removed 2 bases at V and 5 bases at J, with 13 bases between. CDR1 and CDR2 from the germline V gene are SGHRS and YFSETQ. The CDR3 loop reads CASSLKVAGETQYF. CDR3 DNA: TGCGCCAGCAGCTTAAAGGTGGCTGGGGAGACCCAGTACTTC. Full variable domain (remainder filled in from reference TRBV5-1 and TRBJ2-5): KAGVTQTPRYLIKTRGQQVTLSCSPISGHRSVSWYQQTPGQGLQFLFEYFSETQRNKGNFPGRFSGRQFSNSRSEMNVSTLELGDSALYLCASSLKVAGETQYFGPGTRLLVL.

This chain connects TRBV24-1 to TRBJ2-1; D not resolved. From germline, CDR1 is KGHDR and CDR2 SFDVKD. CDR3 length equals 13 residues. Between the trimmed V and J ends, which lost 2 bases and 7 bases, there was a span of 8 bases. The CDR3 DNA is TGTGCCACCAGTGATTCCCGACCAAATGAGCAGTTCTTC. It specifies CATSDSRPNEQFF.

V usage is TRBV3-1 (or the pseudogene TRBV3-2) and J usage is TRBJ1-2; the D is unclear. The germline gives CDR1 LGHDT, CDR2 YNNKEL (reference sequence). V lost 3 bases, J lost 1 base, and 9 bases lay in between. There are 14 residues in the CDR3. The CDR3 DNA reads TGTGCCAGCAGCCATAGTGACCTTAACTATGGCTACACCTTC. It codes for CASSHSDLNYGYTF.

In its sample, this clone was seen a few times. The chain uses TRBV27 and TRBJ1-2; TRBD1 is a possible D gene (5 bases). The CDR3 is made up of 13 amino acids. V was trimmed by 3 bases and J by 5 bases, leaving 10 bases between them. The germline gives CDR1 MNHEY, CDR2 SMNVEV (reference sequence). CDR3 loop: CASSLTGTYGYTF. The DNA for the CDR3 is TGTGCCAGCAGTTTGACCGGGACGTATGGCTACACCTTC.

This chain uses TRBV5-8 with TRBJ1-2; 9 positions agree with TRBD1. Germline V gene sequence: CDR1 SGHTS, CDR2 YDEGEE. The CDR3 is 16 residues long. Trimming at V came to 7 bases and at J to 6 bases, leaving 16 bases not matched to a gene. The CDR3 DNA follows: TGTGCCAGCCGGATCAAACAGGGGGCGCCGGGTAATGGCTACACCTTC. Translating it yields CASRIKQGAPGNGYTF.

V gene TRBV10-3 combines with J gene TRBJ2-3; D possibly corresponds to TRBD2 (6 bases). CDR1 is ENHRY and CDR2 is SYGVKD in the germline V gene. This CDR3 is built from 16 residues. V lost 0 bases to trimming and J lost 5 bases, with 15 bases between them. Here the CDR3 DNA reads TGTGCCATCAGTGAGTCGCGACTAGGGTCTAGAGATACGCAGTATTTT. It encodes CAISESRLGSRDTQYF.